The sequence of this TCR beta chain was determined in a study of blood T cell repertoires in COVID-19. This clone was found once. Germline CDR1 PRHDT, CDR2 FYEKMQ (reference sequence). Between the trimmed V and J ends, which lost 3 bases and 0 bases, there was a span of 10 bases. This CDR3 comprises 15 residues. The method was immunoSEQ multiplex PCR; TCRdb's version includes in-frame clones alone and lacks a portion of them. The table has 190,000 or so clones, more than 85% seen once. The sequenced sample was peripheral blood. The chain recombines TRBV13 with TRBJ2-3; D is possibly TRBD2 (6 bases). The receptor was isolated from a man in his forties with active or convalescent COVID-19. The DNA for the CDR3 is TGTGCCAGCAGCTTCTCGGGGGTTAGCACAGATACGCAGTATTTT. Protein product: CASSFSGVSTDTQYF. Full variable domain (outside the CDR3, taken from reference TRBV13 and TRBJ2-3): AAGVIQSPRHLIKEKRETATLKCYPIPRHDTVYWYQQGPGQDPQFLISFYEKMQSDKGSIPDRFSAQQFSDYHSELNMSSLELGDSALYFCASSFSGVSTDTQYFGPGTRLTVL.